A selection of T cell receptor beta chains follows, all from one sample in a study of molecular identifiers for immune sequencing clone quantification. A single record per CDR3 protein comes from TCRdb applying MiXCR to the PCR reads. The table has approximately 550,000 distinct CDR3 sequences, over 20% seen once. The sample comprised naive CD8+ T cells from blood, with Jurkat cell RNA spiked in. The receptors originated from a human donor in good health. Some libraries in this study had Jurkat cell RNA spiked in. The conserved cysteine and the conserved F or W are not part of the CDR3 here. For some rows the clone size is stated as once, few or many, or as a class when expanded; others skip it.

J gene	clone size	V gene	CDR3 protein
TRBJ2-3	NA	TRBV5-6	ASSLVDITDTQY
TRBJ2-7	few	TRBV13	ASSPISSHEQY
TRBJ2-1	few	TRBV30	ALTGTEQF
TRBJ1-1	many	TRBV5-4	ASSPARGLDTEAF
TRBJ2-4	many	TRBV6-6	ASSSPGQAKNIQY
TRBJ1-1	many	TRBV7-9	ASSLGTPRDEAF
TRBJ2-1	NA	TRBV19	ASSIGPYNEQF
TRBJ2-3	many	TRBV5-1	ASSLGLAGGPGSDTQY
TRBJ1-1	many	TRBV3-1	ASSQSQNEAF
TRBJ2-7	many	TRBV5-5	ASSFSAAEASYEQY
TRBJ1-1	many	TRBV13	ASSQTHALNTEAF
TRBJ2-7	many	TRBV7-9	ASSTTTGIRYEQY
TRBJ2-6	NA	TRBV19	ASSIGRGMGANVLT
TRBJ2-1	many	TRBV6-6	ASRPGTIEQF
TRBJ2-7	few	TRBV3-1	ASSPRIGMMPYEQY
TRBJ1-1	NA	TRBV2	ASGEAGGAKLGNTEAF
TRBJ2-7	NA	TRBV29-1	SVEPRDGSSEQY
TRBJ1-2	NA	TRBV28	ASSLWPSNYGYT
TRBJ1-1	NA	TRBV7-8	ASSGDRGRDLLSTEAF
TRBJ1-2	few	TRBV11-2	ASSLGTQGLVNYGYT
TRBJ1-6	NA	TRBV20-1	SARPQDRSSYNSPPH
TRBJ2-1	few	TRBV6-2/TRBV6-3	ASSYSIPTGSKDNEQF
TRBJ2-7	many	TRBV20-1	SARDLGTGPLGQY
TRBJ2-7	NA	TRBV5-3	ASSLVGQGSGYEQY
TRBJ2-7	NA	TRBV27	ASSLYGGHEQY
TRBJ1-1	NA	TRBV7-9	ASSLHGLHTEAF
TRBJ1-2	few	TRBV7-9	ASTHPDSHYSYT
TRBJ1-1	once	TRBV6-5	ASSYSGRLNTEAF
TRBJ2-3	once	TRBV27	VSSFPTDTQY
TRBJ2-7	many	TRBV7-9	ASSLKRWGEQY